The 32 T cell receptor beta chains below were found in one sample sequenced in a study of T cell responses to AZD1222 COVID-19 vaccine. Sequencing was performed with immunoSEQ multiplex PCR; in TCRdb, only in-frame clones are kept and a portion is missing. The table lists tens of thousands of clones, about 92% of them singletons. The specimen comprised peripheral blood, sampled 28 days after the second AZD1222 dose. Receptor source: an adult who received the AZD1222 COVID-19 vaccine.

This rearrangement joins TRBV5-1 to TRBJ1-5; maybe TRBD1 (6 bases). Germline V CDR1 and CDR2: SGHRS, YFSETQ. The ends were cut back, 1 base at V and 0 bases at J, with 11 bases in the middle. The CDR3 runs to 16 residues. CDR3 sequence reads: CASSLPRTVSNQPQHF. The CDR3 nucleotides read TGCGCCAGCAGCTTGCCCAGGACAGTTAGCAATCAGCCCCAGCATTTT.

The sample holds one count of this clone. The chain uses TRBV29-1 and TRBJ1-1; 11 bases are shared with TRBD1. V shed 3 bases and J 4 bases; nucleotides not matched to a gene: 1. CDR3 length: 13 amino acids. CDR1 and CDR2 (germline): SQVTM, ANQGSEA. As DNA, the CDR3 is TGCAGCGTTGACGGGACAGGGGGCACTGAAGCTTTCTTT. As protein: CSVDGTGGTEAFF. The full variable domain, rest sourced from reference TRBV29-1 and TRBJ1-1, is SAVISQKPSRDICQRGTSLTIQCQVDSQVTMMFWYRQQPGQSLTLIATANQGSEATYESGFVIDKFPISRPNLTFSTLTVSNMSPEDSSIYLCSVDGTGGTEAFFGQGTRLTVV.

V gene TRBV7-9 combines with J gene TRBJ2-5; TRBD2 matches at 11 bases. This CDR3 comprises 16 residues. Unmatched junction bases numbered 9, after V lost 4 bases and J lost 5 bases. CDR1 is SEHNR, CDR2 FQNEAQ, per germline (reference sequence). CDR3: CASSSIAGGPGETQYF. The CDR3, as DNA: TGTGCCAGCAGCTCAATAGCGGGAGGGCCGGGGGAGACCCAGTACTTC.

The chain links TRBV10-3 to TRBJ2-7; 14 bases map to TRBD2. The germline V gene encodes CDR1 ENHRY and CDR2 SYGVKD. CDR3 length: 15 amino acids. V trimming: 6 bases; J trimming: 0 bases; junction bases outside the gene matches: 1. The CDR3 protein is CAISGTSGSSYEQYF. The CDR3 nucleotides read TGTGCCATCAGCGGGACTAGCGGGAGCTCCTACGAGCAGTACTTC.

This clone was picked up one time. CDR3 sequence (DNA): TGCGCCAGCAGTCGGGCTAGCGGTCCGGACAATGAGCAGTTCTTC. This sequence encodes CASSRASGPDNEQFF. The rearrangement links TRBV5-1 to TRBJ2-1; 7 nucleotides align to TRBD2. Germline loops: CDR1 SGHRS, CDR2 YFSETQ. Unmatched junction bases numbered 10, after V lost 5 bases and J lost 5 bases. The CDR3 is 15 amino acids.

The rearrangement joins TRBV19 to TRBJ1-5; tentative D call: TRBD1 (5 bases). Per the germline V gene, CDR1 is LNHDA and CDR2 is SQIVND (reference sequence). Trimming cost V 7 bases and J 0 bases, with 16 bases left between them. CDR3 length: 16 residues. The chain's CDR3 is CASTPETDYSNQPQHF. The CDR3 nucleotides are TGTGCCAGTACCCCTGAGACAGACTATAGCAATCAGCCCCAGCATTTT. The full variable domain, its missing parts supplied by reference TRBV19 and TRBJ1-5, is DGGITQSPKYLFRKEGQNVTLSCEQNLNHDAMYWYRQDPGQGLRLIYYSQIVNDFQKGDIAEGYSVSREKKESFPLTVTSAQKNPTAFYLCASTPETDYSNQPQHFGDGTRLSIL.

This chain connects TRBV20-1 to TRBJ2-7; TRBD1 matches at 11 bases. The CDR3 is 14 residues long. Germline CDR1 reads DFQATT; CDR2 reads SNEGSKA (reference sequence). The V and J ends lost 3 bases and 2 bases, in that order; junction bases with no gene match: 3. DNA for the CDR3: TGCAGTGCTAGTAGGGGACAGGGGGCCTACGAGCAGTACTTC. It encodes CSASRGQGAYEQYF.

The CDR3 is CASSIRDSYYNEQFF. As DNA, the CDR3 is TGTGCCAGCAGCATCCGGGACAGCTATTACAATGAGCAGTTCTTC. This chain connects TRBV5-5 to TRBJ2-1; TRBD1 matches at 7 bases. The V segment lost 4 bases and the J segment 4 bases; nucleotides outside the gene matches: 8. Germline V gene lookup returns CDR1 SGHKS and CDR2 YYEKEE (reference sequence). There are 15 residues in the CDR3.

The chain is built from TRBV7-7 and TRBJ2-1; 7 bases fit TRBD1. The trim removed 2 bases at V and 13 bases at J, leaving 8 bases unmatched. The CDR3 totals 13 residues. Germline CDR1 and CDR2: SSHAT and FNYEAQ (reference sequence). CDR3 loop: CASSLTPRDRQFF. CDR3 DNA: TGTGCCAGCAGCTTAACCCCTCGGGACAGACAGTTCTTC.

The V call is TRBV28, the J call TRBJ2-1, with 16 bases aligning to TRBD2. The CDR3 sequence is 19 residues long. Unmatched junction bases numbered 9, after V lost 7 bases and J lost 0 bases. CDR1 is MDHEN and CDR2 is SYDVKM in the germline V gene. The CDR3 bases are TGTGCCAGCATCTCAAAGGGGACTAGCGGGAGGGTCTCCTACAATGAGCAGTTCTTC. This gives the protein CASISKGTSGRVSYNEQFF. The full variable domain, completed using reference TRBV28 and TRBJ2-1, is DVKVTQSSRYLVKRTGEKVFLECVQDMDHENMFWYRQDPGLGLRLIYFSYDVKMKEKGDIPEGYSVSREKKERFSLILESASTNQTSMYLCASISKGTSGRVSYNEQFFGPGTRLTVL.

CDR3 sequence (DNA): TGTGCCAGTAGTCGGCGACTAGCGGGAGGGAGTGAGACCCAGTACTTC. Protein sequence: CASSRRLAGGSETQYF. The V gene is TRBV19, the J gene TRBJ2-5, with 14 bases lining up with TRBD2. The length of the CDR3 is 16 residues. Germline V gives CDR1 LNHDA, CDR2 SQIVND (reference sequence). The ends lost 5 bases at V and 5 bases at J; junction bases unmatched: 7.

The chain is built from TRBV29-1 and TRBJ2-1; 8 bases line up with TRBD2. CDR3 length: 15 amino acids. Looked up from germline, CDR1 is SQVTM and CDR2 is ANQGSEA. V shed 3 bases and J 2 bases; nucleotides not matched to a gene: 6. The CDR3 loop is CSVDSRGRPYNEQFF. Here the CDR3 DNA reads TGCAGCGTTGACTCCCGCGGGAGGCCCTACAATGAGCAGTTCTTC.

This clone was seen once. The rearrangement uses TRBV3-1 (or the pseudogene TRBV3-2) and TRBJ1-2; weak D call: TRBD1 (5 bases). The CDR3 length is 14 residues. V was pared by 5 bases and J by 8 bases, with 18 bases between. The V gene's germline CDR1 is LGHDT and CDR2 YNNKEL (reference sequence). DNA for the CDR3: TGTGCCAGCAGCTCGGGACCGGCCGGGGGAGGCTACACCTTC. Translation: CASSSGPAGGGYTF.

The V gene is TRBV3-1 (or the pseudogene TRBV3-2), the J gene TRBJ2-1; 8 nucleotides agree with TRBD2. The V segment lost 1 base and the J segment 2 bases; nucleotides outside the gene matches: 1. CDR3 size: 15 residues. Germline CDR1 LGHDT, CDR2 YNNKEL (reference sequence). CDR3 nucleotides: TGTGCCAGCAGCCAAGGTAGCGGGGCCTACAATGAGCAGTTCTTC. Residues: CASSQGSGAYNEQFF.

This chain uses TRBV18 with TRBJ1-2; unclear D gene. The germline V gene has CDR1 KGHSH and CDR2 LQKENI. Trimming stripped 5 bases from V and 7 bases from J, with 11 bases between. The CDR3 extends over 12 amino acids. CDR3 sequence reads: CASSENRGGYTF. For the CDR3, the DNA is TGTGCCAGCTCAGAGAATCGTGGTGGCTACACCTTC.

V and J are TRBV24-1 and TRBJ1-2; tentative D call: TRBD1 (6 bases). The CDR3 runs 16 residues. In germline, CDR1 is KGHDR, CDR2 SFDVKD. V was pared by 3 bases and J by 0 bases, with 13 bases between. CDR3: CATSDGGRASNYGYTF. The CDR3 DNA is TGTGCCACCAGTGATGGGGGCAGGGCCTCTAACTATGGCTACACCTTC.

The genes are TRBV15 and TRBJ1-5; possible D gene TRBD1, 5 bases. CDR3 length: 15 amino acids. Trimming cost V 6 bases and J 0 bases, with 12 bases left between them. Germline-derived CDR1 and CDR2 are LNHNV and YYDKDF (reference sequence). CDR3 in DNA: TGTGCCACCAGAGGGGCGGAATATAGCAATCAGCCCCAGCATTTT. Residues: CATRGAEYSNQPQHF.

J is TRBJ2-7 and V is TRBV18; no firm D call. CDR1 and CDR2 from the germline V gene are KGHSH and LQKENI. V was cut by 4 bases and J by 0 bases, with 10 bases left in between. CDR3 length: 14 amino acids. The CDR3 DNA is TGTGCCAGCTCACGCCCGGTGGACTCCTACGAGCAGTACTTC. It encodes CASSRPVDSYEQYF.

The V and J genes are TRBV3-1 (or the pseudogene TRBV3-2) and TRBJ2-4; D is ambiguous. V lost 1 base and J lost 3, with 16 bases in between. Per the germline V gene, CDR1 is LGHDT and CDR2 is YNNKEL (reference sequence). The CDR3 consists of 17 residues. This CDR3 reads CASSQARWFSRKNIQYF. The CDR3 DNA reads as TGTGCCAGCAGCCAAGCTCGCTGGTTCTCACGCAAAAACATTCAGTACTTC.

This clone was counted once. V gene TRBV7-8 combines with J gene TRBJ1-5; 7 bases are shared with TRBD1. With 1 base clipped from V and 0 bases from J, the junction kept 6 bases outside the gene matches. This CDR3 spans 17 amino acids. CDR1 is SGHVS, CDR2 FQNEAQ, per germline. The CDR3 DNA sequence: TGTGCCAGCAGCTTAGACTTACAGGGGTATAGCAATCAGCCCCAGCATTTT. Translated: CASSLDLQGYSNQPQHF.

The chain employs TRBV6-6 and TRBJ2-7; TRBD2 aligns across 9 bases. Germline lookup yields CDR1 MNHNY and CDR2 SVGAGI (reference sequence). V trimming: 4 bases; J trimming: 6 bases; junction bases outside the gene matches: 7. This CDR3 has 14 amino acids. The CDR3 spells CASSSGAGGFEQYF. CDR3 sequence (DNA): TGTGCCAGCAGTTCCGGGGCGGGAGGGTTCGAGCAGTACTTC.

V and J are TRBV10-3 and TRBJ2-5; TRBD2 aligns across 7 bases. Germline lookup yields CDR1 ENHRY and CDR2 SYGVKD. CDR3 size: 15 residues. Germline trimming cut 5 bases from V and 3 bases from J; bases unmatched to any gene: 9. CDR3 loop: CAISSADLAEETQYF. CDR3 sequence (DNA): TGTGCCATCAGTAGCGCAGATCTAGCGGAAGAGACCCAGTACTTC.

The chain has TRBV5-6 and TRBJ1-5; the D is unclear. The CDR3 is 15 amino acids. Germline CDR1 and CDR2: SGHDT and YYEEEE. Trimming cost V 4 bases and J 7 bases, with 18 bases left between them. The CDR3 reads CASSRTTMADQPQHF. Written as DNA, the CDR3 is TGTGCCAGCAGCAGGACGACTATGGCAGACCAGCCCCAGCATTTT. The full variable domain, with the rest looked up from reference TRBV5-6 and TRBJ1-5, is DAGVTQSPTHLIKTRGQQVTLRCSPKSGHDTVSWYQQALGQGPQFIFQYYEEEERQRGNFPDRFSGHQFPNYSSELNVNALLLGDSALYLCASSRTTMADQPQHFGDGTRLSIL.

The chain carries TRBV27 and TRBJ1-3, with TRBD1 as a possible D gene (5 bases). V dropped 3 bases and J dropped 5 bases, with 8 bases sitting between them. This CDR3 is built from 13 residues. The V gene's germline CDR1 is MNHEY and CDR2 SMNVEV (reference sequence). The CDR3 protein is CASSFDSRNTIYF. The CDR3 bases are TGTGCCAGCAGTTTCGACAGCAGAAACACCATATATTTT.

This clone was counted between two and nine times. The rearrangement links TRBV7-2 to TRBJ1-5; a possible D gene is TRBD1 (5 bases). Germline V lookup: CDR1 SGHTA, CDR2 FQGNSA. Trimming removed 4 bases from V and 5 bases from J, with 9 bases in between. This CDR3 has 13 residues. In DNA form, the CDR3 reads TGTGCCAGCAGCTGGGGGGTAGATCAGCCCCAGCATTTT. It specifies CASSWGVDQPQHF.

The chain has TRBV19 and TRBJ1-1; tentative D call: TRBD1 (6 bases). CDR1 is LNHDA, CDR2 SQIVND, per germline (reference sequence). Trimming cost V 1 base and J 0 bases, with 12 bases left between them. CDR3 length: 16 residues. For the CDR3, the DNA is TGTGCCAGTAGTATAGGGAGGGGGGAAATGAACACTGAAGCTTTCTTT. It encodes CASSIGRGEMNTEAFF.

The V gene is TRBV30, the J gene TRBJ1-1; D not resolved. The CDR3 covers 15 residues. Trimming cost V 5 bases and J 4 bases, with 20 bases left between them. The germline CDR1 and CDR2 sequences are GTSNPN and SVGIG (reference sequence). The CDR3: CAWWRIPAGSTEAFF. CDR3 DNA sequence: TGTGCCTGGTGGCGAATTCCTGCGGGTAGCACTGAAGCTTTCTTT.

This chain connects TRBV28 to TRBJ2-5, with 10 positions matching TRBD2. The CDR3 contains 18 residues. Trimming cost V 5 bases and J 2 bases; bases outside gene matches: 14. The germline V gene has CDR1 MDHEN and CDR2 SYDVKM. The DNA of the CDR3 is TGTGCCAGCAGTCCTTCATCTATAGGACTAGCGGTACAAGAGACCCAGTACTTC. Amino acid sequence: CASSPSSIGLAVQETQYF.

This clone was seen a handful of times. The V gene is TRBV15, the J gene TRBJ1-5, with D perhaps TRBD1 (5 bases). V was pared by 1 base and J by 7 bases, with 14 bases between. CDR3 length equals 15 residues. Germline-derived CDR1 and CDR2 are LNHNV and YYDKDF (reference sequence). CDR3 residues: CATSRGRAGMQPQHF. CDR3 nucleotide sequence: TGTGCCACCAGCAGAGGGCGGGCAGGGATGCAGCCCCAGCATTTT.

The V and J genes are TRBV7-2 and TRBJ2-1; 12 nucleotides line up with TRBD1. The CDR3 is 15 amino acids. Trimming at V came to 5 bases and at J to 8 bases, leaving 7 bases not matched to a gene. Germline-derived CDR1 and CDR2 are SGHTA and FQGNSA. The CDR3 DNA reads TGTGCCAGCAGCGCCAGGGACAGGGGGCTCGATGAGCAGTTCTTC. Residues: CASSARDRGLDEQFF.

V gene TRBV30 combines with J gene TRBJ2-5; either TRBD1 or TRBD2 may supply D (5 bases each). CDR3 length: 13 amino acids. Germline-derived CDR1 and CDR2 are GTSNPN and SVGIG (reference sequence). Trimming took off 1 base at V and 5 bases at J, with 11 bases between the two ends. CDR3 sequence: CAWSGGEGETQYF. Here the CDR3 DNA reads TGTGCCTGGAGTGGGGGTGAGGGGGAGACCCAGTACTTC.

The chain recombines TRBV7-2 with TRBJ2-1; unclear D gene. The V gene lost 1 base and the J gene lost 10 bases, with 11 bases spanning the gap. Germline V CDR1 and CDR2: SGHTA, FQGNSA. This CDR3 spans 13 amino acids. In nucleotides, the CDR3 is TGTGCCAGCAGCTTAGTGAAGGAAGGGGAGCAGTTCTTC. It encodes CASSLVKEGEQFF. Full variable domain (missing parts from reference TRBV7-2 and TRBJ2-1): GAGVSQSPSNKVTEKGKDVELRCDPISGHTALYWYRQSLGQGLEFLIYFQGNSAPDKSGLPSDRFSAERTGGSVSTLTIQRTQQEDSAVYLCASSLVKEGEQFFGPGTRLTVL.